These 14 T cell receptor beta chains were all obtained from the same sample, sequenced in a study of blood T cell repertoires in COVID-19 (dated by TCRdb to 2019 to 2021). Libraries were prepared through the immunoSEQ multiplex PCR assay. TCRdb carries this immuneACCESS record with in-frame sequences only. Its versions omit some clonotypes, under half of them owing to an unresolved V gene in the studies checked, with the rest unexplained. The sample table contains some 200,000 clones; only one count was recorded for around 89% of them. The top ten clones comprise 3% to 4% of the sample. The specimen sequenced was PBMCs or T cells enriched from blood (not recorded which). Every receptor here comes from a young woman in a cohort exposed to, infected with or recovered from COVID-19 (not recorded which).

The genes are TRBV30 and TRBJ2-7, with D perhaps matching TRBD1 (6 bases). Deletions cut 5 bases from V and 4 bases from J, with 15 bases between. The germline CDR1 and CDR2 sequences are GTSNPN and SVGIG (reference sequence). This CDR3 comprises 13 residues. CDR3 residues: CAWERTGIYEQYF. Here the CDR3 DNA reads TGTGCCTGGGAAAGAACAGGGATATACGAGCAGTACTTC.

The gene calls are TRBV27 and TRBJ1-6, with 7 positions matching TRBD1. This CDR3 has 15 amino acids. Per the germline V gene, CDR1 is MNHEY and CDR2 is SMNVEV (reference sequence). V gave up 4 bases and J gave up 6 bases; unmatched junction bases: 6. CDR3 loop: CASSYGQESNSPLHF. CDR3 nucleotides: TGTGCCAGCAGTTACGGACAGGAGTCTAATTCACCCCTCCACTTT.

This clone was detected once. The CDR3 protein is CASNLQPQPQHF. CDR3 DNA sequence: TGTGCCAGCAACTTACAGCCCCAGCCCCAGCATTTT. The genes are TRBV6-5 and TRBJ1-5; no reliable D call. Trimming shortened V by 7 bases and J by 7 bases, and 11 bases separated the two germline ends. Germline V CDR1 and CDR2: MNHEY, SVGAGI. This CDR3 is built from 12 residues.

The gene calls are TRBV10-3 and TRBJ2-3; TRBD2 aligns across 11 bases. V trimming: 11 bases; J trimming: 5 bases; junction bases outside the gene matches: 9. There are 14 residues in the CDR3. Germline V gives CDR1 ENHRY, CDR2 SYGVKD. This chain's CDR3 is CAVHSGGARDTQYF. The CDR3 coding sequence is TGTGCCGTACATAGCGGGGGGGCCCGAGATACGCAGTATTTT.

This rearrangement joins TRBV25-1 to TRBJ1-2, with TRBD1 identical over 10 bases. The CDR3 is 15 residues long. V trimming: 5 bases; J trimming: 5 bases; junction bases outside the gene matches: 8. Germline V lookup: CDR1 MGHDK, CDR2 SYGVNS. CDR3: CASSNRTGGGYGYTF. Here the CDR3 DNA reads TGTGCCAGCAGTAACCGGACAGGGGGAGGGTATGGCTACACCTTC.

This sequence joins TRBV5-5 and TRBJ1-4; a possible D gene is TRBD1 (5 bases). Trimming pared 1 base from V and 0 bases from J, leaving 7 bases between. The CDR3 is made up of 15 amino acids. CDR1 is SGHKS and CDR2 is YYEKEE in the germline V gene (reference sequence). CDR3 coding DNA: TGTGCCAGCAGCTTGTTGACAGCAACTAATGAAAAACTGTTTTTT. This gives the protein CASSLLTATNEKLFF.

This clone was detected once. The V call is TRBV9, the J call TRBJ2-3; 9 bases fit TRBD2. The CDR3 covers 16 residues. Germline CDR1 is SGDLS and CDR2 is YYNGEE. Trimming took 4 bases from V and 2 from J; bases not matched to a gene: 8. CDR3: CASSLRLAAFTDTQYF. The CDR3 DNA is TGTGCCAGCAGCCTCCGACTAGCGGCTTTCACAGATACGCAGTATTTT.

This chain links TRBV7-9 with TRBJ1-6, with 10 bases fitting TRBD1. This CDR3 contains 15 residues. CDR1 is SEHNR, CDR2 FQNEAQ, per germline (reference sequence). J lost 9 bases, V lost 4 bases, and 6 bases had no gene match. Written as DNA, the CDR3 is TGTGCCAGCAGCTACCTGGGACAGGGGCGTTCACCCCTCCACTTT. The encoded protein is CASSYLGQGRSPLHF.

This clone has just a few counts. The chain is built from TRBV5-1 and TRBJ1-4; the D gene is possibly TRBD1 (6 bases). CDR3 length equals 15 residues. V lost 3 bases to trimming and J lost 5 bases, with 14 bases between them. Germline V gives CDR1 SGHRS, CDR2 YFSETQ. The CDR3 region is CASSSQGQENEKLFF. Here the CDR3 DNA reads TGCGCCAGCAGCTCTCAGGGACAAGAAAATGAAAAACTGTTTTTT.

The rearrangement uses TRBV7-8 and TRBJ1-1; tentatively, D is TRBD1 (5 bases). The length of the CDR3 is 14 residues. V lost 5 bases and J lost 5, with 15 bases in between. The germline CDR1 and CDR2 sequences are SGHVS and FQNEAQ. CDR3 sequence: CASSPHPQGTEAFF. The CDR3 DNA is TGTGCCAGCAGCCCCCACCCCCAGGGAACTGAAGCTTTCTTT.

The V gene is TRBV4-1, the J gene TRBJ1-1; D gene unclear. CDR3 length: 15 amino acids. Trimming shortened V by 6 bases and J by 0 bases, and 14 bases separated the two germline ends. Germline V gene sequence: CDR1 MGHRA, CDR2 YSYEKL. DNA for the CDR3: TGCGCCAGCAGGTTACACGTCCACATGAACACTGAAGCTTTCTTT. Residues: CASRLHVHMNTEAFF.

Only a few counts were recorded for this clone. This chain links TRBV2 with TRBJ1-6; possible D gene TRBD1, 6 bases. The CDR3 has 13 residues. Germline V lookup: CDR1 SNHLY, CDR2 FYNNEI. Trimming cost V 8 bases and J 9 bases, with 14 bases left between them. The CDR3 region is CASGGQGVSPLHF. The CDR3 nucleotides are TGTGCCAGCGGGGGACAAGGGGTTTCACCCCTCCACTTT.

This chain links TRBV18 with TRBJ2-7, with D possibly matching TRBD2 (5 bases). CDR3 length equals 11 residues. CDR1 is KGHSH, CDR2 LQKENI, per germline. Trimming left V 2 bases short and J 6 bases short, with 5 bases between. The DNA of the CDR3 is TGTGCCAGCTCACCAGGGAGCGAGCAGTACTTC. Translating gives CASSPGSEQYF.

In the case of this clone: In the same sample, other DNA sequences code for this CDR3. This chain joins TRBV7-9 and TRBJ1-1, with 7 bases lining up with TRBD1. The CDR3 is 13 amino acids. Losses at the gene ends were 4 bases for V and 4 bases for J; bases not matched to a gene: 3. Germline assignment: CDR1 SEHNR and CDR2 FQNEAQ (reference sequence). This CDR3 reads CASSWTGTTEAFF. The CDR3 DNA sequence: TGTGCCAGCAGCTGGACAGGCACCACTGAAGCTTTCTTT. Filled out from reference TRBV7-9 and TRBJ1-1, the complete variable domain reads DTGVSQNPRHKITKRGQNVTFRCDPISEHNRLYWYRQTLGQGPEFLTYFQNEAQLEKSRLLSDRFSAERPKGSFSTLEIQRTEQGDSAMYLCASSWTGTTEAFFGQGTRLTVV.